This T cell receptor beta chain was captured by sequencing in a study of breast tumors, draining lymph nodes, adjacent tissues. MiXCR was run by TCRdb on the multiplex PCR reads, yielding one entry per CDR3 protein. This table has about 150,000 distinct CDR3 sequences, approximately 20% appearing once. This clonotype appeared many times. Breast cancer patients provided tissue from their axillary draining lymph nodes. Sequenced input: axillary lymph node tissue. The receptor was derived from a female donor with breast cancer. Some clones in this sample may be carry-over from other donors' samples.

DNA of the CDR3: TGTGCCAGCAGATCGGCAGGGACTAGCCAGCAGTACTTC. It specifies CASRSAGTSQQYF. V and J are TRBV6-2 or TRBV6-3 and TRBJ2-7, with TRBD2 matching 9 bases. In germline, CDR1 is MNHEY, CDR2 SVGEGT. The CDR3 extends over 13 amino acids. The V gene end was trimmed by 6 bases and the J gene end by 8 bases; junction bases not matched to a gene: 8.